This TCR beta chain was obtained from a study of molecular identifiers for immune sequencing clone quantification. As for the study in general: Replicates involved a five-way split of RNA from 20,000 or 100,000 naive CD8 cells, with sequencing of four. The study's findings and limits: Among roughly 910,000 naive cells, spiked Jurkat TCR RNA from a single cell was reportedly detectable. Highly expanded clone sizes could be underestimated by identical TCR molecules that share a barcode.

For this clonotype: As yet, its antigen is unknown. A much larger clone differs by one base, so this may be a read error.

Previously described methods with listed TCR primers produced the bulk TCR libraries. Via MiXCR, TCRdb re-called the PCR reads, giving one row per CDR3 protein. The sample has 90,000 or so distinct CDR3 sequences; around 23% are singletons. Germline-derived CDR1 and CDR2 are MDHEN and SYDVKM. The CDR3 has 17 residues. The V gene is TRBV28, the J gene TRBJ2-1; weak D call: TRBD2 (6 bases). The sequencing sample was made of naive CD8+ T cells from blood, with Jurkat cell RNA spiked in. Subset of the sample: FACS-sorted CD8+CD4-CCR7+CD45RA+ naive T cells. The source of this sequence is a human donor in good health. Some libraries in this study had Jurkat cell RNA spiked in. This CDR3 is CASSSPLAGLAYNEQSF. DNA of the CDR3: TGTGCCAGCAGTTCCCCGTTGGCGGGGCTAGCCTACAATGAGCAGTCCTTC.